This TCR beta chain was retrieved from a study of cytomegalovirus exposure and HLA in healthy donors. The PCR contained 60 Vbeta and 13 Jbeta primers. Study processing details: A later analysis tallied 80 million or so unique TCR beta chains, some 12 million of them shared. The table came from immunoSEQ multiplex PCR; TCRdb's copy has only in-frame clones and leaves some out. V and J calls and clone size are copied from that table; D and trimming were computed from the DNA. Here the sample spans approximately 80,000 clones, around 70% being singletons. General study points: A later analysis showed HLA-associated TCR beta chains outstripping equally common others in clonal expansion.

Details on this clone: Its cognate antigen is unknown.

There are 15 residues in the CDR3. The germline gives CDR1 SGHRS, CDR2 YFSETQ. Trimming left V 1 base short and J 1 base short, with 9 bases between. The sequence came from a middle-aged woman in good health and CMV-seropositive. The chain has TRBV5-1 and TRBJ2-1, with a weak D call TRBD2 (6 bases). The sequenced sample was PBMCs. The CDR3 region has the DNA TGCGCCAGCAGCTTGACTAGCCGTTCCTACAATGAGCAGTTCTTC. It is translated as CASSLTSRSYNEQFF.